This T cell receptor (beta chain) was identified during a study of CD8+CD57+ T cells in acquired aplastic anemia. Turning to the study itself: Sorted CD4+ plus CD8+ cells gave DNA averaging roughly 2.9 ug. An average of roughly 10 million reads for CD4+ cells was obtained from healthy donors. Broader study findings: Patients and controls shared approximately 30 CD8+ CDR3 sequences.

There are a few counts of this clonotype. The antigen is undetermined. Both TCR beta VDJ combination and CDR3 sequence profiling were carried out. Genomic DNA was the template for this profiling. TCRdb re-derived calls from the reads in MiXCR, one entry per CDR3 protein. Of roughly 81,000 distinct CDR3 sequences in the sample, 40% to 55% were seen once. The CDR3 spans 14 residues. The junction had 9 bases not matched to a gene; V was cut back by 6 bases and J by 6 bases. CDR1 is SNHLY, CDR2 FYNNEI, per germline. The TCR originated in a human donor in good health, serving as a control. What was sequenced was sorted CD4+, CD8+, or CD8+CD57+ T cells (not recorded which) from PBMCs. V usage is TRBV2 and J usage is TRBJ1-2; 8 positions match TRBD1. This CDR3 is CASRSLDRANGYTF. DNA of the CDR3: TGTGCCAGCAGATCCCTGGACAGGGCTAATGGCTACACCTTC.